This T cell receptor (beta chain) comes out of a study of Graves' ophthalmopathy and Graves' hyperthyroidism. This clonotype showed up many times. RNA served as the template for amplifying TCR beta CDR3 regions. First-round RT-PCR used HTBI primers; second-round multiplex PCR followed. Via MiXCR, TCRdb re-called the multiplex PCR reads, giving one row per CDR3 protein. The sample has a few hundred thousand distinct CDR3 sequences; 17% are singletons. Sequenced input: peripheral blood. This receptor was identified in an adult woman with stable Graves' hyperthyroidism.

The CDR3 loop reads CAWRYGIDSPLHF. DNA for the CDR3: TGTGCCTGGAGGTATGGGATTGATTCACCCCTCCACTTT. The rearrangement links TRBV30 to TRBJ1-6; D is unclear. This CDR3 is 13 amino acids long. V was clipped by 3 bases and J by 8 bases, with 11 bases between them. Germline V gene data show CDR1 as GTSNPN and CDR2 as SVGIG (reference sequence). The full variable domain, with the rest looked up from reference TRBV30 and TRBJ1-6, is SQTIHQWPATLVQPVGSPLSLECTVEGTSNPNLYWYRQAAGRGLQLLFYSVGIGQISSEVPQNLSASRPQDRQFILSSKKLLLSDSGFYLCAWRYGIDSPLHFGNGTRLTVT.